This T cell receptor beta chain comes out of a study of blood T cell repertoires in COVID-19. For the study at large: The cDNA or gDNA used as material had been derived from T cells, B-cell-depleted T cells, or PBMCs.

Note on this clone: Other DNA sequences in this specimen translate into the identical CDR3.

Original analysis: Reference gene primers were amplified, and this amplification served to estimate nucleated cell counts. Profiled with immunoSEQ multiplex PCR; TCRdb holds only in-frame clones, not every one. That table gives V, J and clone size, and the DNA gave D and trimming. The sample lists fewer than 700,000 clones, approximately 88% occurring once. This CDR3 spans 14 amino acids. Germline CDR1 is SGHRS and CDR2 is YFSETQ. The V segment lost 0 bases and the J segment 2 bases; nucleotides outside the gene matches: 2. Seattle participants joined during active infection and were tracked over time.

This receptor was taken from a woman aged 45-65 years with COVID-19, enrolled during active disease. Sequenced sample: peripheral blood. The gene calls are TRBV5-1 and TRBJ2-7; the match to TRBD1 covers 7 bases. The CDR3 reads CASSLGTGPYEQYF. The CDR3 DNA reads as TGCGCCAGCAGCTTGGGGACAGGTCCCTACGAGCAGTACTTC.